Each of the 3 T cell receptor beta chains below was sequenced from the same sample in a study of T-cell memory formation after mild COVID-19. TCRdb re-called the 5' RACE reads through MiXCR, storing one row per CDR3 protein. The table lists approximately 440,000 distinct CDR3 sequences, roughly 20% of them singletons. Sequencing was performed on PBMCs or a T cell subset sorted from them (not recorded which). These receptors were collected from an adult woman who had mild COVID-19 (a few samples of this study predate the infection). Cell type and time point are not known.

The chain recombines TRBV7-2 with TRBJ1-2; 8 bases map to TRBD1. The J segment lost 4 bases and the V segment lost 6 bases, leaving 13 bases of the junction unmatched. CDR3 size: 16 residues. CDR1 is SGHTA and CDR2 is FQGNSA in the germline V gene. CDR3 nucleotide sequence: TGTGCCAGCAGGCCCCGAACGGACAGGGAGATCTATGGCTACACCTTC. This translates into CASRPRTDREIYGYTF.

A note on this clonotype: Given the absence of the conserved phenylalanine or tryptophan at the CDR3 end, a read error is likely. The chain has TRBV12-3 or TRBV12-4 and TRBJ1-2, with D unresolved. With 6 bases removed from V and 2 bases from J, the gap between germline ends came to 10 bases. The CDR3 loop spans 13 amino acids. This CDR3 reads CASSPLENYGYTS. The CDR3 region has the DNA TGTGCCAGCAGCCCTCTGGAGAACTATGGCTACACCTCC.

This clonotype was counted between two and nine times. The CDR3 DNA sequence: TGTGCCAGCAGTACCGCAACTAAACAGTATTTT. This translates into CASSTATKQYF. This chain joins TRBV25-1 and TRBJ2-3; D remains ambiguous. The CDR3 length is 11 residues. Trimming cost V 5 bases and J 12 bases, with 12 bases left between them. The germline CDR1 and CDR2 sequences are MGHDK and SYGVNS.